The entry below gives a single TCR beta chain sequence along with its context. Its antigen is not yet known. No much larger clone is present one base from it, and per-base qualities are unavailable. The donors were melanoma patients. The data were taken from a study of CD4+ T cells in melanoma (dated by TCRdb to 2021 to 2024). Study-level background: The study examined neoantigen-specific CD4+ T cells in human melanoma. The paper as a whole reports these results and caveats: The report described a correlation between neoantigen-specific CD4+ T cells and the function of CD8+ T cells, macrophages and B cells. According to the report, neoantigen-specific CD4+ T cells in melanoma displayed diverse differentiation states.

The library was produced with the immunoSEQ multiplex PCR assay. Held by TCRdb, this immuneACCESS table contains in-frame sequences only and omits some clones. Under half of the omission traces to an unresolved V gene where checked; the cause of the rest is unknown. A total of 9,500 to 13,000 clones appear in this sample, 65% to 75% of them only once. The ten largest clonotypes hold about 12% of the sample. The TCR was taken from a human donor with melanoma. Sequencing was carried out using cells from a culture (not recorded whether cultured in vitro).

The CDR3 reads CASSLAERVYGYTF. The sequence in DNA is TGTGCCAGCAGCTTGGCGGAGAGAGTCTATGGCTACACCTTC. The chain uses TRBV5-6 and TRBJ1-2; the D gene is not confidently resolved. V is reduced by 0 bases and J by 4 bases, leaving a spacing of 10 bases between them. CDR1 SGHDT and CDR2 YYEEEE are derived from the germline V gene. Reading from cysteine to phenylalanine, the CDR3 counts 14 amino acids. The CDR3 DNA has 42 bases and is translated from base 1.